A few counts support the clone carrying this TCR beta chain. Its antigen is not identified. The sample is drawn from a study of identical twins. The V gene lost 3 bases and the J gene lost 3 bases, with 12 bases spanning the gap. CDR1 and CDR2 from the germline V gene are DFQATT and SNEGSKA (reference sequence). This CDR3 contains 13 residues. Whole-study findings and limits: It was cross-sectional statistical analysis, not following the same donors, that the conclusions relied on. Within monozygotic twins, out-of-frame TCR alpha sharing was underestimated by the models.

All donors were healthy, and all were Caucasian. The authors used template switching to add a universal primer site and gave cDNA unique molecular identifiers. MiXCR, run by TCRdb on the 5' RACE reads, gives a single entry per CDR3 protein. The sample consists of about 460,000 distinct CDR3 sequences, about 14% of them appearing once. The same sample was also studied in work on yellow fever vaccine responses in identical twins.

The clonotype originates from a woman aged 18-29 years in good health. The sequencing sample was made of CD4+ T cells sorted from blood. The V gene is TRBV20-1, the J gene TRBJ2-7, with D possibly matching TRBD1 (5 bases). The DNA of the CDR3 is TGCAGTGCTAGTGGCAGGGTTTACTACGAGCAGTACTTC. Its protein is CSASGRVYYEQYF.